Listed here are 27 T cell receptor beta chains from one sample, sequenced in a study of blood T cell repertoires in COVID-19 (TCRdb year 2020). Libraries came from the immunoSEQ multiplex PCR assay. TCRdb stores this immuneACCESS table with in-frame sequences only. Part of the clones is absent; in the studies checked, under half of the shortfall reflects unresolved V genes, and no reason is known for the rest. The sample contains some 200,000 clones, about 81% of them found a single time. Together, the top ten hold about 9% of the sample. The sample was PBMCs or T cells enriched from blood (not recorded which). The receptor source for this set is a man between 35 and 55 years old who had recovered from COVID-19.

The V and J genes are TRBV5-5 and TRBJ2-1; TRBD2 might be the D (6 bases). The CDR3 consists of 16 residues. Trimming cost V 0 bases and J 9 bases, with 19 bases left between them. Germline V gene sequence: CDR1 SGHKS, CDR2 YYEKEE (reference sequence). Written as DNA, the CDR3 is TGTGCCAGCAGCTTGGGTGCGGCAGGGAGGTGGAGTGAGCAGTTCTTC. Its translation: CASSLGAAGRWSEQFF. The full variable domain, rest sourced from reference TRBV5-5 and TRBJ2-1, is DAGVTQSPTHLIKTRGQQVTLRCSPISGHKSVSWYQQVLGQGPQFIFQYYEKEERGRGNFPDRFSARQFPNYSSELNVNALLLGDSALYLCASSLGAAGRWSEQFFGPGTRLTVL.

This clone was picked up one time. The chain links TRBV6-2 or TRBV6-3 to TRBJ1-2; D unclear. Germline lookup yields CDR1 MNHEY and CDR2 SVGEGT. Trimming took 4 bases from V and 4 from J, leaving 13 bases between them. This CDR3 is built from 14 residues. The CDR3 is CASSFNPDFYGYTF. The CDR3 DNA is TGTGCCAGCAGTTTCAATCCAGATTTCTATGGCTACACCTTC.

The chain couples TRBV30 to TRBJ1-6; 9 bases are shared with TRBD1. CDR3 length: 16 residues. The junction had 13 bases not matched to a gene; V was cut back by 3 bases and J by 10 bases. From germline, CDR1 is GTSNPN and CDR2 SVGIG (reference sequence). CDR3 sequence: CAWRAPSWTGESPLHF. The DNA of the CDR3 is TGTGCCTGGAGAGCCCCTTCGTGGACAGGGGAATCACCCCTCCACTTT.

The CDR3 DNA sequence: TGTGCCAGCAGCTCTAGGACAGGAGGGGGCTACACCTTC. Protein: CASSSRTGGGYTF. The chain links TRBV12-3 or TRBV12-4 to TRBJ1-2; TRBD1 matches at 7 bases. This CDR3 spans 13 amino acids. Unmatched junction bases numbered 9, after V lost 6 bases and J lost 8 bases.

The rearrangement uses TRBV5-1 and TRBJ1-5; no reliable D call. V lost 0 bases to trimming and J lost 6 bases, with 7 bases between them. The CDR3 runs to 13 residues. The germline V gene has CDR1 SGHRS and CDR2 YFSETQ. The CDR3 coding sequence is TGCGCCAGCAGCTTGGGGGCCGGTCAGCCCCAGCATTTT. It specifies CASSLGAGQPQHF. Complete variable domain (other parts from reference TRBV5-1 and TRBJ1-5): KAGVTQTPRYLIKTRGQQVTLSCSPISGHRSVSWYQQTPGQGLQFLFEYFSETQRNKGNFPGRFSGRQFSNSRSEMNVSTLELGDSALYLCASSLGAGQPQHFGDGTRLSIL.

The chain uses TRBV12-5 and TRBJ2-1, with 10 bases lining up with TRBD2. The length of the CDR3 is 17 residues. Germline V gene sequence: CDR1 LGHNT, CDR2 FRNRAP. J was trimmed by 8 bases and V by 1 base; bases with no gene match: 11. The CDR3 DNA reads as TGTGCTAGTGGTTTGGGAGCGGGAGGGCCTCTAGTATATGAGCAGTTCTTC. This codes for CASGLGAGGPLVYEQFF.

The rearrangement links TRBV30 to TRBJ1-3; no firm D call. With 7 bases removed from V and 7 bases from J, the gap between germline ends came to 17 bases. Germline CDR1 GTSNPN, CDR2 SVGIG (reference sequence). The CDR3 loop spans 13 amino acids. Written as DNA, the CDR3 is TGTGCCTTTTACCGCAATAGATTGAACACCATATATTTT. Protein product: CAFYRNRLNTIYF.

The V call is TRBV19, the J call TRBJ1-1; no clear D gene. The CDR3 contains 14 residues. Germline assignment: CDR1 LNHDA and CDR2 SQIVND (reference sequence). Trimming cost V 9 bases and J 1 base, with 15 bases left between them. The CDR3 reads CARVKRVGNTEAFF. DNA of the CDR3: TGTGCCAGAGTAAAGAGGGTGGGGAACACTGAAGCTTTCTTT.

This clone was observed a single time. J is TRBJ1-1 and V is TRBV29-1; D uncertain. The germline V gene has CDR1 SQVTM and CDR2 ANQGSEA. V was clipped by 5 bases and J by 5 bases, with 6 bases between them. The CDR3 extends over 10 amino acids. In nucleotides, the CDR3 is TGCAGCGTTTATATGACTGAAGCTTTCTTT. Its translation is CSVYMTEAFF.

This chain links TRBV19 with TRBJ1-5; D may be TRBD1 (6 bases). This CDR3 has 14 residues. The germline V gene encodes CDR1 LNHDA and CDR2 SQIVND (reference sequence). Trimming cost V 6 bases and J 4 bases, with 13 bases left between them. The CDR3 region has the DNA TGTGCCAGTAGCAGGGGATCGGGTAATCAGCCCCAGCATTTT. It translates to CASSRGSGNQPQHF.

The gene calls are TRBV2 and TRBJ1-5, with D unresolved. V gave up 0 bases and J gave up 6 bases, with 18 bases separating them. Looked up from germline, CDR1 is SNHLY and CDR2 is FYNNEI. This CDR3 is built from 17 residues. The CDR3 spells CASSEALRVTIAQPQHF. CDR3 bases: TGTGCCAGCAGTGAAGCGCTTCGGGTCACGATTGCTCAGCCCCAGCATTTT.

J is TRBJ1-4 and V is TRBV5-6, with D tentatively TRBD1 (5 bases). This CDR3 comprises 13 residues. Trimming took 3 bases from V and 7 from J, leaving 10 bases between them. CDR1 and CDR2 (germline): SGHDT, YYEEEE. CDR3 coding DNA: TGTGCCAGCAGCTCCCAGGGTCTTGAAAAACTGTTTTTT. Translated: CASSSQGLEKLFF.

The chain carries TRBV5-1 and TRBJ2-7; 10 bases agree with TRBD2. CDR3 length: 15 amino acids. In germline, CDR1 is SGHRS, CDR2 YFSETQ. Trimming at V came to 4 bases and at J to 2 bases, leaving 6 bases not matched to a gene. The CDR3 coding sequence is TGCGCCAGCAGCCCACTAGCGGGGATGGCCTACGAGCAGTACTTC. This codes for CASSPLAGMAYEQYF.

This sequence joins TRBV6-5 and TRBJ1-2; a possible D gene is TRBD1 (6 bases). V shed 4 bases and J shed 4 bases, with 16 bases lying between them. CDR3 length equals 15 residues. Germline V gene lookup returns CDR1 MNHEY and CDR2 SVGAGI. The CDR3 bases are TGTGCCAGCAGTTCCGCCTTTACAGGGTCCTATGGCTACACCTTC. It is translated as CASSSAFTGSYGYTF.

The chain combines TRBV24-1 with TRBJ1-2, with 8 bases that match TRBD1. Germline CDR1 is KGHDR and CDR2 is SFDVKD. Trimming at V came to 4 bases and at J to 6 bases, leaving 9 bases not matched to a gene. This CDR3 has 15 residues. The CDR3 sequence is CATSEAGGVGDGYTF. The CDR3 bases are TGTGCCACCAGTGAGGCAGGGGGCGTCGGCGATGGCTACACCTTC.

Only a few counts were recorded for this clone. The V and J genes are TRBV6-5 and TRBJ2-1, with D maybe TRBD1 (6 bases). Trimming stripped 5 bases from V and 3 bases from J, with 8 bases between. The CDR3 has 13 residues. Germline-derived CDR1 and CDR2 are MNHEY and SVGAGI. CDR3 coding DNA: TGTGCCAGCAGTCGGACAGTCTACAATGAGCAGTTCTTC. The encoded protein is CASSRTVYNEQFF.

The CDR3 here is CASSTSRPMPLNTIYF. In DNA form, the CDR3 reads TGTGCCAGCAGCACTTCGCGCCCTATGCCTTTAAACACCATATATTTT. The V call is TRBV21-1, the J call TRBJ1-3. TRBV21-1 is described as a pseudogene. This CDR3 comprises 16 residues.

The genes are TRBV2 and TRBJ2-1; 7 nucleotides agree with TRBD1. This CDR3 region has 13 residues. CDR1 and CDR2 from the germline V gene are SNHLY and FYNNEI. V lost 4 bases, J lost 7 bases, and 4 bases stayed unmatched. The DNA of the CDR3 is TGTGCCAGCAGTGGACAGGGTCAAAATGAGCAGTTCTTC. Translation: CASSGQGQNEQFF.

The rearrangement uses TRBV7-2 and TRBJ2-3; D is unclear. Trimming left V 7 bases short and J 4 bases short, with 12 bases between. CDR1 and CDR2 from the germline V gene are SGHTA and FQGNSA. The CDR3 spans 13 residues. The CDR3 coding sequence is TGTGCCAGCAACTTCCTCGTCTCAGATACGCAGTATTTT. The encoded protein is CASNFLVSDTQYF.

CDR3 nucleotides: TGTGCCAGCAGGGTCGGGTTTATGAACACTGAAGCTTTCTTT. Translated: CASRVGFMNTEAFF. This chain links TRBV2 with TRBJ1-1; D is ambiguous. This CDR3 contains 14 residues. V shed 6 bases and J shed 0 bases, with 11 bases lying between them. Per the germline V gene, CDR1 is SNHLY and CDR2 is FYNNEI. The entire variable domain, with the rest obtained from reference TRBV2 and TRBJ1-1, is as follows: EPEVTQTPSHQVTQMGQEVILRCVPISNHLYFYWYRQILGQKVEFLVSFYNNEISEKSEIFDDQFSVERPDGSNFTLKIRSTKLEDSAMYFCASRVGFMNTEAFFGQGTRLTVV.

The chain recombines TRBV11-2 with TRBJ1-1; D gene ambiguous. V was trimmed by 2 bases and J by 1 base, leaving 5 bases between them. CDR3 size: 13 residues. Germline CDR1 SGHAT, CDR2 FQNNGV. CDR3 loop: CASSLQENTEAFF. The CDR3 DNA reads TGTGCCAGCAGCTTACAGGAGAACACTGAAGCTTTCTTT.

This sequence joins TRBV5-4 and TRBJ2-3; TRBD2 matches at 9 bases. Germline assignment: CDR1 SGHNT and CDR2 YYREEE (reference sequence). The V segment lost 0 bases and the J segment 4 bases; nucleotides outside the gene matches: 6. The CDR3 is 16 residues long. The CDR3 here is CASSLGRGGEADTQYF. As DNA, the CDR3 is TGTGCCAGCAGCTTGGGGCGGGGGGGAGAGGCAGATACGCAGTATTTT.

CDR3 nucleotides: TGCGCCAGCAAACGAGGTGGGGGGTCGGACACTGAAGCTTTCTTT. Protein: CASKRGGGSDTEAFF. V is TRBV4-1 and J is TRBJ1-1; D is perhaps TRBD1 (5 bases). The germline gives CDR1 MGHRA, CDR2 YSYEKL. V gave up 7 bases and J gave up 3 bases, with 18 bases separating them. The CDR3 contains 15 residues.

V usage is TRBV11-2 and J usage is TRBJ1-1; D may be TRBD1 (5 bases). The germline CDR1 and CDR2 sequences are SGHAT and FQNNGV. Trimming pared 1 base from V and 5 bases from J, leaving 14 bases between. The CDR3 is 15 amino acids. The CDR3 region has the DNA TGTGCCAGCAGCTTAGGGGGGGGACGAGGGACTGAAGCTTTCTTT. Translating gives CASSLGGGRGTEAFF.

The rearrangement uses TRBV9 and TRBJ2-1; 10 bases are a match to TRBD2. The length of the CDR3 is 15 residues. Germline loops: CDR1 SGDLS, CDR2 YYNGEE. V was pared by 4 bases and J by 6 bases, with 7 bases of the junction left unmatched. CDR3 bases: TGTGCCAGCAGCCCCCGGACTAGCGGAACCAATGAGCAGTTCTTC. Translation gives CASSPRTSGTNEQFF.

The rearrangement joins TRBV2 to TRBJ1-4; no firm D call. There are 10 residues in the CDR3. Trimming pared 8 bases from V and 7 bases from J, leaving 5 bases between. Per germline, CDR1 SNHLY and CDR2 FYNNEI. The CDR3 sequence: CASRGEKLFF. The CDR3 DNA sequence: TGTGCCAGCCGGGGTGAAAAACTGTTTTTT.

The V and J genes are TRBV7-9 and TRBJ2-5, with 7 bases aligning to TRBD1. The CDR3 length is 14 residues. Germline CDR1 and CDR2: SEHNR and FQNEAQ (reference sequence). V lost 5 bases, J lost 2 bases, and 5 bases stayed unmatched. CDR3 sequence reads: CASSRTGPQETQYF. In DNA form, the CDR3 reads TGTGCCAGCAGCCGGACAGGACCACAAGAGACCCAGTACTTC.